The following is a T cell receptor beta chain sequence with its context. What it binds is unknown. This specimen belongs to a study of cytomegalovirus exposure and HLA in healthy donors. In the study overall: HLA-typed donors were the source of around 87 million unique TCRs, which an early data release held. The study, taken as a whole, reports: Rare TCR sequences dominated, though some public TCRs recurred in many donors. Common viral pathogens were later found to be apparently linked to several of the most significant clusters.

The CDR3 extends over 14 amino acids. Germline CDR1 SGDLS, CDR2 YYNGEE. Trimming removed 3 bases from V and 12 bases from J, with 19 bases in between. Primers for the PCR totalled 60 Vbeta and 13 Jbeta. The authors' processing: Per a later analysis, the number of unique TCR beta chains was some 82 million, of which about 11 million were shared. Only in-frame clones appear in the TCRdb table, and some are missing; sequencing was by immunoSEQ multiplex PCR. V and J calls and clone size are those listed in that table; D and trimming were worked out from the DNA. The profile shows 80,000 to 95,000 clones, over 60% of them singletons.

This TCR was recovered from a female donor in good health and CMV-seronegative. The rearrangement uses TRBV9 and TRBJ2-1; possible D gene TRBD1, 8 bases. What was sequenced was PBMCs. The DNA of the CDR3 is TGTGCCAGCAGCGCGGGACAGGCTCGGACTAGGCAGTTCTTC. It encodes CASSAGQARTRQFF.